This entry is about one T cell receptor beta chain. The germline V and J ends were trimmed by 8 bases and 5 bases, with 18 bases remaining between them. The CDR3 spans 14 residues. Germline V CDR1 and CDR2: LGHDT, YNNKEL (reference sequence). The data belong to a study of blood T cell repertoires in COVID-19. Overall study context: Material from acute and convalescent COVID-19 was sourced from the United States, Italy and Spain. PBMCs, B-cell-depleted T cells, or T cells were the source of the cDNA or gDNA that made up the material.

The method was immunoSEQ multiplex PCR; TCRdb's version includes in-frame clones alone and lacks a portion of them. The sample records about 42,000 clones, about 88% being singletons. What was sequenced was peripheral blood. The chain has TRBV3-1 (or the pseudogene TRBV3-2) and TRBJ1-1, with D perhaps matching TRBD1 (6 bases). The receptor was derived from a man aged 65 to 85 with active COVID-19. The CDR3 here is CASVQGSRGTEAFF. The CDR3 nucleotides are TGTGCCAGCGTCCAGGGGTCTAGGGGAACTGAAGCTTTCTTT.